This is a list of T cell receptor beta chains from one sample in a study of regulatory T cells in long-lasting Graves disease. One entry per CDR3 protein, called by TCRdb with MiXCR from the multiplex PCR reads. The sample carries 430,000 or so distinct CDR3 sequences, around a fifth recorded once. Specimen: peripheral blood mononuclear cells (PBMCs), collected when the disease was refractory, from a patient treated with antithyroid drugs. The receptors were sampled from a female donor with Graves disease. Both conserved end residues are part of each CDR3. Fields, in order: clone size, J gene, D gene, V gene, CDR3 DNA, CDR3 protein. D genes are given only for firm matches. Some rows have no size entry. The others give once, few or many, or a class for an expanded clone.

clone_size: few
j_call: TRBJ2-2
d_call: .
v_call: TRBV19
cdr3_nt: TGTGCCAGTAGTAGCCTCGGCTCCCCGGCGGCCATGAAGGGGGTTGCCGGGGAGCTGTTTTTT
cdr3_aa: CASSSLGSPAAMKGVAGELFF

clone_size: .
j_call: TRBJ2-5
d_call: .
v_call: TRBV7-9
cdr3_nt: TGTGCCAGCAGCCCCCCCACAAGGGCCCCGGAGACCCAGTACTTC
cdr3_aa: CASSPPTRAPETQYF

clone_size: many
j_call: TRBJ1-6
d_call: .
v_call: TRBV6-1
cdr3_nt: TGTGCCAGCAGGGACGGAGGTCACTCACCCCTCCACTTT
cdr3_aa: CASRDGGHSPLHF

clone_size: many
j_call: TRBJ1-2
d_call: TRBD1
v_call: TRBV20-1
cdr3_nt: TGCAGTGCTAGAGATCCGGGACAGGGTAACTATGGCTACACCTTC
cdr3_aa: CSARDPGQGNYGYTF

clone_size: few
j_call: TRBJ2-2
d_call: .
v_call: TRBV7-2
cdr3_nt: TGTGCCAGTGGCCCCGGGGAGCTGTTTTTT
cdr3_aa: CASGPGELFF

clone_size: many
j_call: TRBJ1-5
d_call: TRBD1
v_call: TRBV28
cdr3_nt: TGTGCCAGCAGGTCAACGGACAGGGGGCATCAGCCCCAGCATTTT
cdr3_aa: CASRSTDRGHQPQHF

clone_size: few
j_call: TRBJ2-5
d_call: TRBD1
v_call: TRBV5-5
cdr3_nt: TGTGCCAGCAGACCAAGGGGGACAGCCCTATTACAAGAGACCCAGTACTTC
cdr3_aa: CASRPRGTALLQETQYF

clone_size: .
j_call: TRBJ2-1
d_call: .
v_call: TRBV12-5
cdr3_nt: TGTGCTAGTGGTTTGACCGATGAGCAGTTCTTC
cdr3_aa: CASGLTDEQFF

clone_size: .
j_call: TRBJ2-7
d_call: .
v_call: TRBV12-3/TRBV12-4
cdr3_nt: TGTGCCAGCAGTCCTCGGAGGGCCGGTGGCGAGCAGTACTTC
cdr3_aa: CASSPRRAGGEQYF

clone_size: .
j_call: TRBJ2-4
d_call: TRBD2
v_call: TRBV5-1
cdr3_nt: TGCGCCAGCAGCTTGGCCATGGCGGGAGGGCCGGCCAAAAACATTCAGTACTTC
cdr3_aa: CASSLAMAGGPAKNIQYF

clone_size: .
j_call: TRBJ1-2
d_call: TRBD1
v_call: TRBV5-1
cdr3_nt: TGCGCCAGCGGCTTGGGACAGGGTGATAACTATGGCTACACCTTC
cdr3_aa: CASGLGQGDNYGYTF

clone_size: few
j_call: TRBJ1-1
d_call: TRBD1
v_call: TRBV7-9
cdr3_nt: TGTGCCAGCAGTCCGGGACAGGGTATCCCTGAAGCTTTCTTT
cdr3_aa: CASSPGQGIPEAFF

clone_size: many
j_call: TRBJ2-2
d_call: .
v_call: TRBV28
cdr3_nt: TGTGCCAGCAGCCCCAGGGGAAGGAACACCGGGGAGCTGTTTTTT
cdr3_aa: CASSPRGRNTGELFF

clone_size: many
j_call: TRBJ2-5
d_call: .
v_call: TRBV20-1
cdr3_nt: TGCAGTACCCTAAGGGGGGGCCAAGAGACCCAGTACTTC
cdr3_aa: CSTLRGGQETQYF

clone_size: many
j_call: TRBJ2-7
d_call: .
v_call: TRBV11-2
cdr3_nt: TGTGCCAGCGACCTAGGGGGGGCCTACGAGCAGTACTTC
cdr3_aa: CASDLGGAYEQYF

clone_size: .
j_call: TRBJ2-2
d_call: TRBD2
v_call: TRBV19
cdr3_nt: TGTGCCAGCCAAGGCGGGAGGGCGGCCGGGGAGCTGTTTTTT
cdr3_aa: CASQGGRAAGELFF

clone_size: .
j_call: TRBJ2-3
d_call: .
v_call: TRBV29-1
cdr3_nt: TGCAGCGTTGAAGGTGCAGATACGCAGTATTTT
cdr3_aa: CSVEGADTQYF

clone_size: many
j_call: TRBJ2-5
d_call: .
v_call: TRBV20-1
cdr3_nt: TGCAGTGCTAGGGCCCCCGGAGAGACCCAGTACTTC
cdr3_aa: CSARAPGETQYF

clone_size: many
j_call: TRBJ2-7
d_call: .
v_call: TRBV20-1
cdr3_nt: TGCAGTGTTGTTGGGGGACACGAGCAGTACTTC
cdr3_aa: CSVVGGHEQYF

clone_size: .
j_call: TRBJ2-5
d_call: .
v_call: TRBV30
cdr3_nt: TGTGCCTGGTTCGAGGGTAACTTCCAAGAGACCCAGTACTTC
cdr3_aa: CAWFEGNFQETQYF

clone_size: many
j_call: TRBJ2-7
d_call: TRBD2
v_call: TRBV28
cdr3_nt: TGTGCCAGCAGTCCCCGGGGGGAGGTCCAGGGGTACTTC
cdr3_aa: CASSPRGEVQGYF

clone_size: few
j_call: TRBJ2-5
d_call: .
v_call: TRBV4-1
cdr3_nt: TGCGCCAGCAGCTTTCCTAGCGTTCAAGAGACCCAGTACTTC
cdr3_aa: CASSFPSVQETQYF

clone_size: few
j_call: TRBJ2-7
d_call: .
v_call: TRBV20-1
cdr3_nt: TGCAGTGCTAGAGTAGATGACGAGCAGTACTTC
cdr3_aa: CSARVDDEQYF

clone_size: once
j_call: TRBJ2-4
d_call: .
v_call: TRBV6-1
cdr3_nt: TGTGCCAGCAGCCAAGCGAGGGGGGAACTAGCCAAAAACATTCAGTACTTC
cdr3_aa: CASSQARGELAKNIQYF

clone_size: .
j_call: TRBJ2-2
d_call: TRBD2
v_call: TRBV5-1
cdr3_nt: TGCGCCAGCCGACTAGCGGGAGGTCCCCAAAATGTCGACACCGGGGAGCTGTTTTTT
cdr3_aa: CASRLAGGPQNVDTGELFF

clone_size: .
j_call: TRBJ1-2
d_call: .
v_call: TRBV6-1
cdr3_nt: TGTGCCAGCAGTGAGCCCCCGGTGTATGGCTACACCTTC
cdr3_aa: CASSEPPVYGYTF

clone_size: many
j_call: TRBJ1-5
d_call: .
v_call: TRBV5-8
cdr3_nt: TGTGCCAGCAGTTTAAGTGGGGGCAGCAATCAGCCCCAGCATTTT
cdr3_aa: CASSLSGGSNQPQHF

clone_size: .
j_call: TRBJ1-2
d_call: .
v_call: TRBV7-2
cdr3_nt: TGTGCCAGCAGGCTTTTCAGTGGCGCTAACTATGGCTACACCTTC
cdr3_aa: CASRLFSGANYGYTF

clone_size: many
j_call: TRBJ1-6
d_call: .
v_call: TRBV3-1
cdr3_nt: TGTGCCAGCAGCCAAGGTGTGGTTATAAATTCACCCCTCCACTTT
cdr3_aa: CASSQGVVINSPLHF

clone_size: many
j_call: TRBJ1-2
d_call: TRBD1
v_call: TRBV28
cdr3_nt: TGTGCCAGCAGTTTAAATCAGGGGGGGGGCTACACCTTC
cdr3_aa: CASSLNQGGGYTF